This TCR beta chain was profiled in a study of shared clonotypes between healthy human individuals. The CDR3 consists of 15 residues. Germline lookup yields CDR1 LGHNA and CDR2 YNFKEQ. Trimming removed 3 bases from V and 4 bases from J; junction bases left unmatched: 4. Both subsets, CD45RA+ naive and CD45RA-negative memory, were split from the CD4+ cells. Profiling relied on immunoSEQ multiplex PCR, and the TCRdb table lists in-frame clones only, not all of them. The data show approximately 2,000,000 clones, 92% seen once. Sequenced: naive CD4+ T cells from PBMCs. The sample's subset: CD45RA+ positively selected. The clonotype was recovered from a man aged 18 to 30 in good health. Some clones in this sample may be carry-over from other donors' samples. The gene calls are TRBV4-2 and TRBJ2-2, with TRBD1 matching over 8 bases. The CDR3 spells CASSHDRGSTGELFF. Here the CDR3 DNA reads TGTGCCAGCAGCCACGACAGGGGTTCCACCGGGGAGCTGTTTTTT.